This note documents a single T cell receptor (beta chain) sequence. Its antigen is not identified. The entry originates in a study of post-analysis software for immune sequencing data. The wider study: The patients showed relapsing-remitting, secondary progressive and progressive-relapsing multiple sclerosis courses.

cDNA libraries of TCR beta carried unique molecular identifiers. From the PCR reads, TCRdb called clonotypes with MiXCR, one entry per CDR3 protein. This table holds about 460,000 distinct CDR3 sequences, over 35% found once. The CDR3 is 14 residues long. The V and J ends lost 3 bases and 4 bases, in that order; junction bases with no gene match: 4. Study-wide points: Diversity measured as normalized Chao1 was significantly lower in multiple sclerosis patients than in controls. Patients carried roughly five TRBV segments more frequently than controls did, and TRBV5-6, TRBV5-1 and TRBV20-1 were among them. Samples made in the same batch grouped tightly together by F measure.

Sequencing input: blood. The chain is built from TRBV12-3 or TRBV12-4 and TRBJ2-5; 8 bases match TRBD2. The receptor was isolated from a girl between 10 and 17 years old with multiple sclerosis. CDR3 DNA: TGTGCCAGCAGTTTCCGGACTAGCCCAGAGACCCAGTACTTC. It encodes CASSFRTSPETQYF.